These 5 T cell receptor beta chains share one sample of origin, sequenced in a study of cytomegalovirus exposure and HLA in healthy donors. TCRdb keeps only in-frame clones here, not all; method: immunoSEQ multiplex PCR. The sample lists about 78,000 clones; 90% to 97% were seen once. Material for sequencing was PBMCs. The receptors here all came from a man aged 18 to 30 in good health and CMV-seropositive.

This sequence joins TRBV5-1 and TRBJ2-1; 9 bases are shared with TRBD2. The CDR3 is made up of 15 amino acids. The V gene end was trimmed by 4 bases and the J gene end by 4 bases; junction bases not matched to a gene: 6. In germline, CDR1 is SGHRS, CDR2 YFSETQ. The CDR3 DNA reads TGCGCCAGCAGCGGAGATAGCGGGAGTTACAATGAGCAGTTCTTC. Its protein product is CASSGDSGSYNEQFF.

This chain uses TRBV29-1 with TRBJ2-7, with TRBD1 identical over 10 bases. CDR1 and CDR2 (germline): SQVTM, ANQGSEA. The CDR3 is 14 amino acids. V trimming: 4 bases; J trimming: 4 bases; junction bases outside the gene matches: 7. CDR3 in amino acids: CSVVSGQGRYEQYF. The CDR3 bases are TGCAGCGTTGTTTCGGGACAGGGGAGGTACGAGCAGTACTTC.

The CDR3 is CAWSHGREVYEQYF. In DNA, the CDR3 is TGTGCCTGGAGTCATGGCCGGGAGGTGTACGAGCAGTACTTC. The chain recombines TRBV30 with TRBJ2-7; 7 nucleotides match TRBD2. V trimming: 2 bases; J trimming: 4 bases; junction bases outside the gene matches: 8. This CDR3 region has 14 residues. Germline V gene data show CDR1 as GTSNPN and CDR2 as SVGIG (reference sequence).

This rearrangement joins TRBV28 to TRBJ1-2, with a weak D call TRBD1 (6 bases). This CDR3 is built from 15 residues. The V end lost 3 bases, the J end lost 3 bases, and 14 bases lay between the germline ends. Germline assignment: CDR1 MDHEN and CDR2 SYDVKM. CDR3 sequence (DNA): TGTGCCAGCAGTTTTGGTACAGGGCGGGACTATGGCTACACCTTC. Protein product: CASSFGTGRDYGYTF.

This clone was counted once. V gene TRBV7-9 combines with J gene TRBJ2-6; 10 nucleotides match TRBD1. V dropped 5 bases and J dropped 11; count of bases not matched to a gene: 12. CDR3 length equals 16 residues. Germline CDR1 and CDR2: SEHNR and FQNEAQ (reference sequence). The CDR3 region is CASSGEGTGVEDVLTF. The CDR3 region has the DNA TGTGCCAGCAGCGGGGAAGGGACAGGGGTGGAAGACGTCCTGACTTTC.